The clone carrying this T cell receptor beta chain was seen at least ten times. Exclusions: uncontrolled infection, other autoimmune disease, pregnancy, lactation. V lost 3 bases to trimming and J lost 3 bases, with 9 bases between them. The germline gives CDR1 SNHLY, CDR2 FYNNEI. This CDR3 has 13 residues. This record comes from a study of T cells in Graves' hyperthyroidism and ophthalmopathy. The overall study: The initial diagnosis was the point when peripheral blood was collected, ahead of any treatment.

From RNA transcripts, TCR beta CDR3 regions were amplified. The HTBI primer set drove a first-round RT-PCR of the TCR CDR3. Each CDR3 protein is one row after TCRdb ran MiXCR on the multiplex PCR reads. The sample yields about 130,000 distinct CDR3 sequences, around 20% seen once. The source material was blood. The clonotype originates from a woman in her forties or fifties with Graves' hyperthyroidism that later progressed to Graves' ophthalmopathy. This chain connects TRBV2 to TRBJ2-7; D is undetermined. The CDR3 region has the DNA TGTGCCAGCAGTGATGTGACAAACTACGAGCAGTACTTC. Encoded protein: CASSDVTNYEQYF. Complete variable domain (other parts from reference TRBV2 and TRBJ2-7): EPEVTQTPSHQVTQMGQEVILRCVPISNHLYFYWYRQILGQKVEFLVSFYNNEISEKSEIFDDQFSVERPDGSNFTLKIRSTKLEDSAMYFCASSDVTNYEQYFGPGTRLTVT.